This T cell receptor (beta chain) was documented in a study of T cell responses to AZD1222 COVID-19 vaccine. Study conclusions and caveats: Repertoires were sampled only after the peak T cell response.

Concerning this clone: As yet, its antigen is unknown.

V lost 2 bases and J 3 bases, leaving 7 bases between the germline ends. The CDR3 consists of 13 residues. Germline V lookup: CDR1 LGHNA, CDR2 YSLEER. Sequencing was performed with immunoSEQ multiplex PCR; in TCRdb, only in-frame clones are kept and a portion is missing. The profile shows fewer than 150,000 clones, 80% to 95% of them singletons. This TCR came from an adult in good health. The chain recombines TRBV4-3 with TRBJ1-1; D may be TRBD1 (6 bases). Sequenced here: peripheral blood, sampled on day 0 of AZD1222 vaccination. The CDR3 DNA reads as TGCGCCAGCAGCCAACGGACAGACACTGAAGCTTTCTTT. This gives the protein CASSQRTDTEAFF.